Shown below are 11 T cell receptor beta chains from a single sample sequenced in a study of blood T cell repertoires in COVID-19. Clones were sequenced by immunoSEQ multiplex PCR, and TCRdb holds only the in-frame ones, with some missing. The sample includes some 140,000 clones, 84% of them seen just once. The specimen was PBMCs or T cells enriched from blood (not recorded which). The receptors shown here come from a middle-aged man with acute COVID-19.

This clone was recorded once. The rearrangement uses TRBV2 and TRBJ1-1; D not resolved. Germline V gene data show CDR1 as SNHLY and CDR2 as FYNNEI. Trimming took off 8 bases at V and 4 bases at J, with 11 bases between the two ends. The CDR3 spans 12 residues. CDR3 nucleotides: TGTGCCAGCCGGCGGGATAGCACTGAAGCTTTCTTT. Translated, it gives CASRRDSTEAFF.

This chain joins TRBV5-4 and TRBJ2-3, with D possibly being TRBD1 (5 bases). The V end was cut by 5 bases, the J end by 2 bases, with 12 bases between. The germline V gene has CDR1 SGHNT and CDR2 YYREEE (reference sequence). The CDR3 has 14 amino acids. CDR3 bases: TGTGCCAGCAGGCTTGACAGCTCCACAGATACGCAGTATTTT. It is translated as CASRLDSSTDTQYF.

The V and J genes are TRBV4-1 and TRBJ1-2, with 7 positions matching TRBD1. With 1 base clipped from V and 6 bases from J, the junction kept 2 bases outside the gene matches. The CDR3 runs 13 residues. Germline CDR1 and CDR2: MGHRA and YSYEKL. CDR3 nucleotides: TGCGCCAGCAGCCAAGTACAGGGGAATGGCTACACCTTC. As protein: CASSQVQGNGYTF.

The rearrangement uses TRBV12-3 or TRBV12-4 and TRBJ2-1; D gene unclear. The CDR3 covers 11 residues. Between the trimmed V and J ends, which lost 6 bases and 6 bases, there was a span of 6 bases. This chain's CDR3 is CASSRGNEQFF. CDR3 DNA sequence: TGTGCCAGCAGCCGCGGCAATGAGCAGTTCTTC.

This sequence joins TRBV6-5 and TRBJ1-1; D not resolved. This CDR3 spans 14 amino acids. Germline V CDR1 and CDR2: MNHEY, SVGAGI. Deletions cut 6 bases from V and 0 bases from J, with 11 bases between. CDR3 DNA sequence: TGTGCCAGCAGCTACACTACCGTGAACACTGAAGCTTTCTTT. The encoded protein is CASSYTTVNTEAFF.

The DNA of the CDR3 is TGTGCCAGCAGTCCACCGAGGGGACAGGCTAATTCACCCCTCCACTTT. Its translation is CASSPPRGQANSPLHF. The chain employs TRBV27 and TRBJ1-6; 8 bases are a match to TRBD1. This CDR3 is built from 16 residues. V trimming: 5 bases; J trimming: 6 bases; junction bases outside the gene matches: 9. Germline CDR1 is MNHEY and CDR2 is SMNVEV (reference sequence).

The V call is TRBV12-5, the J call TRBJ1-5; TRBD1 matches 8 bases. Per germline, CDR1 LGHNT and CDR2 FRNRAP. This CDR3 spans 16 amino acids. Trimming took 5 bases from V and 2 from J; bases not matched to a gene: 8. Written as DNA, the CDR3 is TGTGCTAGTGGTCTTCCGCAGGGGGCTCGCAATCAGCCCCAGCATTTT. As protein: CASGLPQGARNQPQHF.

The chain recombines TRBV19 with TRBJ1-4; D is possibly TRBD1 (5 bases). The germline V gene encodes CDR1 LNHDA and CDR2 SQIVND (reference sequence). Deletions cut 8 bases from V and 8 bases from J, with 18 bases between. This CDR3 spans 14 amino acids. The chain's CDR3 is CASGGGVTREKLFF. For the CDR3, the DNA is TGTGCCAGTGGGGGGGGTGTGACGCGAGAAAAACTGTTTTTT.

CDR3 sequence reads: CASSWTRGGNEQFF. The CDR3 nucleotides read TGTGCCAGCAGCTGGACCCGGGGGGGAAATGAGCAGTTCTTC. The chain is built from TRBV2 and TRBJ2-1; 8 bases map to TRBD2. Trimming removed 6 bases from V and 7 bases from J; junction bases left unmatched: 8. Germline CDR1 reads SNHLY; CDR2 reads FYNNEI. This CDR3 is 14 amino acids long.

The chain recombines TRBV4-3 with TRBJ2-4; 8 positions agree with TRBD2. CDR3 size: 19 residues. Losses at the gene ends were 0 bases for V and 0 bases for J; bases not matched to a gene: 10. Germline V CDR1 and CDR2: LGHNA, YSLEER. In nucleotides, the CDR3 is TGCGCCAGCAGCCAAGACCTCGTTGTAGCGGGACCAGCCAAAAACATTCAGTACTTC. It encodes CASSQDLVVAGPAKNIQYF.

J is TRBJ1-1 and V is TRBV11-2; 8 bases are shared with TRBD1. Germline CDR1 reads SGHAT; CDR2 reads FQNNGV. The CDR3 has 15 residues. With V trimmed by 4 bases and J by 0 bases, 4 bases remained unmatched. The CDR3 DNA reads as TGTGCCAGCAGCTCCCGACAGGGGATGAACACTGAAGCTTTCTTT. This gives the protein CASSSRQGMNTEAFF.